This T cell receptor (beta chain) comes out of a study of blood T cell repertoires in COVID-19 (TCRdb year 2020). In the study overall: The collaborator samples originated in the United States, Italy and Spain and spanned the acute and convalescent phases of COVID-19. The material from the prospective study consisted of cDNA or gDNA derived from T cells, B-cell-depleted T cells, or PBMCs. Deeply sampled blood TCRbeta repertoires from subjects exposed to, actively infected with, or recovered from COVID-19 were included in the dataset. The repertoires were released in a freely available public database intended as a resource for research on the immune response to SARS-CoV-2. Samples came from the ongoing ImmuneRACE study (first 160 participants) plus 1,254 subjects from 6 global collaborators. Nearly every sample came with metadata listing a de-identified subject ID, COVID-19 status, age in years and sex. Where available, HLA class I and class II types were taken from metadata supplied by the sample provider and were not determined by assay-based typing. Study-wide findings and limitations: The quantity of clinical and demographic metadata differed by source and by participant and was supplied without curation.

The collaborating institutions used their own protocols to collect whole blood in K2EDTA tubes. Collaborator samples were shipped for TCRbeta analysis as frozen whole blood, isolated PBMCs, or DNA extracted from either sample type. TCRbeta CDR3 regions were amplified from genomic DNA using the immunoSEQ Assay, a bias-controlled multiplex PCR. From the authors' description of their analysis: Within the assay, amplification of reference gene primers was used to estimate how many nucleated cells each sample contained. Sequence reads were collapsed and filtered to measure the absolute abundance of every unique TCRbeta CDR3 rearrangement. For each sample, productive Simpson clonality was calculated as the square root of Simpson's diversity index across productive rearrangements. This immuneACCESS table, as held by TCRdb, lists in-frame sequences with V and J called but not all clones. Of the missing ones, under half trace to an unresolved V gene in checked studies; the others have no known cause. V and J calls and clone size are as listed in that table; D and trimming were resolved from the DNA. The sample table records about 21,000 clones; around 89% of these occur just once. 20% to 30% of the sample is held by the ten biggest clonotypes.

For this chain, trimming is 3 bases at the V end and 3 bases at the J end, and the number of junction bases without a gene match is 9. CDR1 and CDR2, looked up from the germline V gene (reference sequence), are DFQATT and SNEGSKA. Inclusive of the bounding cysteine and phenylalanine, the CDR3 is 16 residues long. Of the read, only the CDR3 DNA is kept; its 48 bases are in frame from base 1. Details on this clone: Its antigen remains undetermined. Per-base quality was not reported, and no clone a single base away is much larger than it.

The receptor comes from a human donor with active COVID-19. The donor label of this sample is uncertain. The sequence links TRBV20-1 to TRBJ2-7; 12 of the junction bases match TRBD2. The sample comprised peripheral blood. The nucleotide sequence reads as follows: TGCAGTGCTAGTACGTACGGACTAGCGGGGTACTACGAGCAGTACTTC. Its amino acids are CSASTYGLAGYYEQYF.